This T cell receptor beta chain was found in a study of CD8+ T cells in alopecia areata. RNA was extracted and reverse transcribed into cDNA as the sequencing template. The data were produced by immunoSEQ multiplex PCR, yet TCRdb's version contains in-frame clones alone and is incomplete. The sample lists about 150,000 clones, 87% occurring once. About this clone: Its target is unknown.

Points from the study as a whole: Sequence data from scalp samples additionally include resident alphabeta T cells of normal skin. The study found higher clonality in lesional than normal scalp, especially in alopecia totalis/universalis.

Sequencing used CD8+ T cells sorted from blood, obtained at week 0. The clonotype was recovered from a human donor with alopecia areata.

This chain's CDR3 is CASSLDRLWPTYGYTF. CDR3 nucleotide sequence: TGTGCCAGCAGCTTAGACCGGCTGTGGCCTACTTATGGCTACACCTTC. The chain uses TRBV11-2 and TRBJ1-2; no reliable D call. Trimming stripped 0 bases from V and 5 bases from J, with 16 bases between. CDR1 SGHAT and CDR2 FQNNGV come from the germline V gene. CDR3 length: 16 amino acids.